The next 17 T cell receptor beta chains were all read from a single sample in a study of human T cells and chemical hapten exposure. TCRdb recomputed calls from the 5' RACE reads with MiXCR, one row per CDR3 protein. The sample has tens of thousands of distinct CDR3 sequences, approximately 8% seen once. It was from unfractionated whole blood that total RNA was extracted. The receptors come from a male donor in good health.

This clonotype turned up a few times. The chain's CDR3 is CASGAGGPFGETQYF. CDR3 in DNA: TGTGCCAGCGGAGCGGGAGGGCCGTTTGGAGAGACCCAGTACTTC. The rearrangement joins TRBV12-3 or TRBV12-4 to TRBJ2-5; 10 bases match TRBD2. The CDR3 runs to 15 residues. The V and J ends lost 8 bases and 4 bases, in that order; junction bases with no gene match: 10.

This clonotype has more than one count but fewer than ten. The V gene is TRBV12-3 or TRBV12-4, the J gene TRBJ2-1, with unresolved D. The CDR3 is 13 amino acids. Deletions cut 3 bases from V and 9 bases from J, with 12 bases between. CDR3 coding DNA: TGTGCCAGCAGTTTGTCCCGCCGCGGTGAGCAGTTCTTC. Translating it yields CASSLSRRGEQFF.

This clonotype showed up many times. The genes are TRBV5-4 and TRBJ2-7, with 14 bases matching TRBD2. V trimming: 2 bases; J trimming: 5 bases; junction bases outside the gene matches: 3. The germline CDR1 and CDR2 sequences are SGHNT and YYREEE (reference sequence). CDR3 length: 15 residues. CDR3 protein: CASSFGTSGSNEQYF. The CDR3, as DNA: TGTGCCAGCAGCTTTGGGACTAGCGGGAGCAACGAGCAGTACTTC.

This clonotype appeared many times. V and J are TRBV6-5 and TRBJ2-7; D uncertain. The CDR3 sequence is 11 residues long. The V end lost 6 bases, the J end lost 3 bases, and 6 bases lay between the germline ends. Germline values: CDR1 MNHEY, CDR2 SVGAGI. CDR3 residues: CASSQFYEQYF. The CDR3 DNA sequence: TGTGCCAGCAGCCAGTTCTACGAGCAGTACTTC.

This clonotype was observed many times. CDR3 sequence: CASSLAPPTGNSPLHF. CDR3 sequence (DNA): TGTGCCAGCAGCTTAGCTCCCCCGACGGGGAATTCACCCCTCCACTTT. The rearrangement joins TRBV7-8 to TRBJ1-6; D gene unclear. CDR1 and CDR2 (germline): SGHVS, FQNEAQ. The CDR3 has 16 amino acids. V lost 0 bases and J lost 7, with 13 bases in between.

Comments on this clonotype: The DNA is omitted, as the CDR3 cannot be located on it reliably, and the CDR3 follows TCRdb's listing. The chain has TRBV21-1 and TRBJ1-6; TRBD1, as called in the table, went unchecked against the DNA. TRBV21-1 is listed as a pseudogene. The CDR3 is made up of 16 amino acids, end residues included. This chain's CDR3 is CASSKVGTGSSSPLHF.

This clonotype occurred a few times. The chain combines TRBV7-9 with TRBJ1-1, with TRBD1 matching over 7 bases. Trimming removed 2 bases from V and 3 bases from J; junction bases left unmatched: 6. Germline V gene sequence: CDR1 SEHNR, CDR2 FQNEAQ (reference sequence). This CDR3 comprises 15 residues. The DNA for the CDR3 is TGTGCCAGCAGCTTATACAGGGGAGATGACACTGAAGCTTTCTTT. Its protein product is CASSLYRGDDTEAFF. Full variable domain (missing parts from reference TRBV7-9 and TRBJ1-1): DTGVSQNPRHKITKRGQNVTFRCDPISEHNRLYWYRQTLGQGPEFLTYFQNEAQLEKSRLLSDRFSAERPKGSFSTLEIQRTEQGDSAMYLCASSLYRGDDTEAFFGQGTRLTVV.

This clonotype was counted between two and nine times. The V gene is TRBV20-1, the J gene TRBJ2-7; D might be TRBD1 or TRBD2, each matching 5 bases. The CDR3 loop spans 12 amino acids. V was clipped by 1 base and J by 2 bases, with 6 bases between them. Germline loops: CDR1 DFQATT, CDR2 SNEGSKA (reference sequence). This CDR3 reads CSARAGPYEQYF. CDR3 in DNA: TGCAGTGCTAGAGCGGGACCCTACGAGCAGTACTTC.

The V call is TRBV5-1, the J call TRBJ2-5; the match to TRBD2 covers 9 bases. The CDR3 has 16 amino acids. Germline-derived CDR1 and CDR2 are SGHRS and YFSETQ. With V trimmed by 2 bases and J by 0 bases, 5 bases remained unmatched. The CDR3 protein is CASSFTSGPYQETQYF. CDR3 coding DNA: TGCGCCAGCAGCTTTACTAGCGGGCCGTACCAAGAGACCCAGTACTTC.

Remarks on this clonotype: A much larger clonotype is one base distant, so this may be a read error. The rearrangement links TRBV6-4 to TRBJ2-1; a weak D match, TRBD2 (6 bases). Germline V lookup: CDR1 MRHNA, CDR2 SNTAGT. This CDR3 comprises 13 residues. The CDR3 DNA reads TGTGCCAGCAGTGACGGGGAGGATGGTGAGCAGCTCTTC. It codes for CASSDGEDGEQLF.

The table lists this clonotype with many counts. The CDR3 DNA reads TGCAGTGCTGCTGACACACAGGTTGGGTATCATACGCAGTATTTT. It is translated as CSAADTQVGYHTQYF. The chain employs TRBV20-1 and TRBJ2-3; maybe TRBD1 (5 bases). CDR1 DFQATT and CDR2 SNEGSKA come from the germline V gene (reference sequence). The CDR3 covers 15 residues. The germline V and J ends were trimmed by 5 bases and 7 bases, with 22 bases remaining between them.

The rearrangement joins TRBV28 to TRBJ2-1; 8 nucleotides match TRBD1. Germline V CDR1 and CDR2: MDHEN, SYDVKM. The ends lost 6 bases at V and 0 bases at J; junction bases unmatched: 7. CDR3 size: 16 residues. CDR3: CASRPPTGGSYNEQFF. The CDR3 DNA reads TGTGCCAGCAGACCTCCTACAGGGGGCTCCTACAATGAGCAGTTCTTC. The variable domain in full, with the rest retrieved from reference TRBV28 and TRBJ2-1, is DVKVTQSSRYLVKRTGEKVFLECVQDMDHENMFWYRQDPGLGLRLIYFSYDVKMKEKGDIPEGYSVSREKKERFSLILESASTNQTSMYLCASRPPTGGSYNEQFFGPGTRLTVL.

This clonotype has a count of ten or more. The chain couples TRBV20-1 to TRBJ1-2, with TRBD1 as a possible D gene (6 bases). This CDR3 comprises 15 residues. V lost 1 base and J 5 bases, leaving 17 bases between the germline ends. The V gene's germline CDR1 is DFQATT and CDR2 SNEGSKA (reference sequence). CDR3 bases: TGCAGTGCTAGAGCAGTCGGAGGGGGTGGATATGGCTACACCTTC. Translating gives CSARAVGGGGYGYTF.

The chain combines TRBV6-6 with TRBJ1-4, with D possibly being TRBD1 (6 bases). The V end was cut by 3 bases, the J end by 7 bases, with 24 bases between. The V gene's germline CDR1 is MNHNY and CDR2 SVGAGI (reference sequence). The CDR3 has 18 amino acids. CDR3 sequence reads: CASSYGAGQISRGEKLFF. DNA of the CDR3: TGTGCCAGCAGTTATGGGGCCGGACAGATATCAAGGGGTGAAAAACTGTTTTTT.

This clonotype turned up a few times. The gene calls are TRBV6-2 or TRBV6-3 and TRBJ1-1, with D hard to call. In germline, CDR1 is MNHEY, CDR2 SVGEGT. The CDR3 runs 13 residues. The germline V and J ends were trimmed by 10 bases and 4 bases, with 16 bases remaining between them. In DNA, the CDR3 is TGTGCCATCCGCTCGGAGGGCGGCACTGAAGCTTTCTTT. It codes for CAIRSEGGTEAFF.

The genes are TRBV11-2 and TRBJ2-1; D tentatively reads TRBD1 or TRBD2 (5 bases each). CDR1 is SGHAT, CDR2 FQNNGV, per germline. With 4 bases removed from V and 0 bases from J, the gap between germline ends came to 16 bases. The CDR3 is 17 residues long. CDR3: CASSSTGTVRSYNEQFF. The CDR3 coding sequence is TGTGCCAGCAGCTCCACCGGGACGGTTCGCTCCTACAATGAGCAGTTCTTC.

Concerning this clonotype itself: A read error may account for a junction end that differs from germline. The CDR3 region has the DNA TGTGCCAGCAGCTTGGTAGCGGGTTCCTCCAATGAGCAGTTCTTC. It is translated as CASSLVAGSSNEQFF. This chain connects TRBV5-6 to TRBJ2-1; 7 bases are a match to TRBD2. The CDR3 spans 15 residues. Germline values: CDR1 SGHDT, CDR2 YYEEEE.